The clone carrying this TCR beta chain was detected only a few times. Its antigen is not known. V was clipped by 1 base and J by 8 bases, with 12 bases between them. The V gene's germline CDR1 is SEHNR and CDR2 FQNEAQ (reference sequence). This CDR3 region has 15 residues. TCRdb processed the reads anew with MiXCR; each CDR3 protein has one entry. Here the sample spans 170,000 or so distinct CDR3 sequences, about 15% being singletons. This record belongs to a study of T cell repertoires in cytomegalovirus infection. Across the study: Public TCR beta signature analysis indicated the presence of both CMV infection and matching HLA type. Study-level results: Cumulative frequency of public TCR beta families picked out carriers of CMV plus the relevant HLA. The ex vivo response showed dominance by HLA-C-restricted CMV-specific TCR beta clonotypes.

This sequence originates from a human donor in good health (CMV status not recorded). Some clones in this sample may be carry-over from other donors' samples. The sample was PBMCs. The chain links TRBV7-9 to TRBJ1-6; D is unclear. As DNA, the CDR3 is TGTGCCAGCAGCTTAGGAGCGAGTGGCGATTCACCCCTCCACTTT. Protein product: CASSLGASGDSPLHF. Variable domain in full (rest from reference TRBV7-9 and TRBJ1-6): DTGVSQNPRHKITKRGQNVTFRCDPISEHNRLYWYRQTLGQGPEFLTYFQNEAQLEKSRLLSDRFSAERPKGSFSTLEIQRTEQGDSAMYLCASSLGASGDSPLHFGNGTRLTVT.